This TCR beta chain was documented in a study of CXCR3-negative and CXCR3-positive naive CD8 T cells. Study-wide points: The TRB CDR3s that CXCR3-positive naive cells carried were more hydrophobic than those of CXCR3-negative naive cells.

TRB cDNA libraries were made by UMI-labeled 5' RACE. Each CDR3 protein gets one entry in TCRdb, which reprocessed the 5' RACE reads and gives no DNA. The listing contains 130,000 to 150,000 distinct CDR3 sequences. The CDR3 has 18 amino acids. Germline CDR1 and CDR2: LGHNA and YSLEER. A note on this clonotype: Antigen unknown.

The source of this sequence is a human donor in good health. Some clones in this sample may be carry-over from other donors' samples. The chain has TRBV4-3 and TRBJ2-5. Sequenced material: naive CXCR3+ CD8+ T cells from blood. As to subset: CD45RO-CCR7+CD27+CD95- naive CD8+ T cells expressing CXCR3 (TNR3+). The CDR3: CASSQDVPTWGYQETQYF.